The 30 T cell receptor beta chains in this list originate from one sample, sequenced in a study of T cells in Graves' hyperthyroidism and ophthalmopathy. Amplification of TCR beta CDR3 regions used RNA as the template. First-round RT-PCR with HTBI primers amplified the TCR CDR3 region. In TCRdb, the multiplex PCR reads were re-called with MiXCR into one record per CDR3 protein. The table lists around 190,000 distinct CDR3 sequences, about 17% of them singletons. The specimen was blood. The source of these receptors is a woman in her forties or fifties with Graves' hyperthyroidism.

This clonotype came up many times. The CDR3 reads CATSMGLTLPFEAFF. In nucleotides, the CDR3 is TGTGCCACCAGCATGGGACTTACTCTTCCCTTTGAAGCTTTCTTT. V and J are TRBV15 and TRBJ1-1; D possibly corresponds to TRBD1 (5 bases). The V end lost 4 bases, the J end lost 7 bases, and 19 bases lay between the germline ends. Germline assignment: CDR1 LNHNV and CDR2 YYDKDF (reference sequence). This CDR3 has 15 amino acids.

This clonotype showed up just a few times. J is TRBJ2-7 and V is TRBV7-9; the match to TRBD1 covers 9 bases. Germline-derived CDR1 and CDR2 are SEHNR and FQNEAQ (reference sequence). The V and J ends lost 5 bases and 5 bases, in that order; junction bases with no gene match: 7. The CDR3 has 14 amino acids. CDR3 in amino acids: CASSQTGGRNEQYF. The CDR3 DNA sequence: TGTGCCAGCAGCCAGACAGGGGGTCGAAACGAGCAGTACTTC.

CDR3 DNA: TGTGCCAGCCTCCGCGGCATGGACGAGCAGTACTTC. Encoded protein: CASLRGMDEQYF. The V call is TRBV28, the J call TRBJ2-7; D not certain. V lost 8 bases and J lost 5, with 13 bases in between. Germline lookup yields CDR1 MDHEN and CDR2 SYDVKM. The CDR3 consists of 12 residues.

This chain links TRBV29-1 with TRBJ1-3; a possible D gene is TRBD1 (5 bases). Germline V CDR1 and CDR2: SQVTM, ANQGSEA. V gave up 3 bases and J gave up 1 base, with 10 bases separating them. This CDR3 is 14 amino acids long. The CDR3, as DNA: TGCAGCGTTGACGTTGGGGGTTCTGGAAACACCATATATTTT. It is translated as CSVDVGGSGNTIYF.

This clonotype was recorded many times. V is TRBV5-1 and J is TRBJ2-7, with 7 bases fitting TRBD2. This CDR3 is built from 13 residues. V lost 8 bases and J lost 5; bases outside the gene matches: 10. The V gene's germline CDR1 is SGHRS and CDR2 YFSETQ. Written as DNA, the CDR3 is TGCGCCAGAGACCGGATCGGGGGGAACGAGCAGTACTTC. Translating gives CARDRIGGNEQYF.

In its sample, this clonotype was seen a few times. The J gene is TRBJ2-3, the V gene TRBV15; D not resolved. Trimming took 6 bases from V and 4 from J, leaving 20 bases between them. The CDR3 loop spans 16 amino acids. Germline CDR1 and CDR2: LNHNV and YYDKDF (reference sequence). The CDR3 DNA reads TGTGCCACCAGAAGCCCCAGCGATACCGGCCCAGATACGCAGTATTTT. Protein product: CATRSPSDTGPDTQYF.

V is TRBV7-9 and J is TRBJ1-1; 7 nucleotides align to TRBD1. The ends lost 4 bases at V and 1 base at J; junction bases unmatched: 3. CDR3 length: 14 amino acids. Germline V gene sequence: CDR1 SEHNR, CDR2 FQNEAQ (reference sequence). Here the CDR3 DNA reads TGTGCCAGCAGCTCGGGACAGAAGAACACTGAAGCTTTCTTT. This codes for CASSSGQKNTEAFF.

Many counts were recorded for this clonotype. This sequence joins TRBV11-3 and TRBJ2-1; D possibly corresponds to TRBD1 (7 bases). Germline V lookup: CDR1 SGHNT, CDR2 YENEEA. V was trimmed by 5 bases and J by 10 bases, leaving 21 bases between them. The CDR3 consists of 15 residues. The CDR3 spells CASSLAGQFVNEQFF. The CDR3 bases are TGTGCCAGCAGCCTCGCGGGACAGTTTGTCAACGAGCAGTTCTTC.

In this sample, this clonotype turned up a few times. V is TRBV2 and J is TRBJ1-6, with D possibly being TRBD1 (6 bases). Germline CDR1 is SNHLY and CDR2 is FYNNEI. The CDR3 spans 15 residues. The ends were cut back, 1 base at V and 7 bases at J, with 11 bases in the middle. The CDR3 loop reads CASSEGTAWNSPLHF. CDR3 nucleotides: TGTGCCAGCAGTGAAGGGACAGCATGGAATTCACCCCTCCACTTT.

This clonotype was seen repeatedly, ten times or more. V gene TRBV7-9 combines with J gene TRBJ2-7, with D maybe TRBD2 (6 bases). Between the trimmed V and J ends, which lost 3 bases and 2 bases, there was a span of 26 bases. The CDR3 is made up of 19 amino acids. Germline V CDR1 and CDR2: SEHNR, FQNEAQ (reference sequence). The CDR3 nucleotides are TGTGCCAGCAGCTTGAAGTCGGGGAGGTCCCAATCGCCTGCCTACGAGCAGTACTTC. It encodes CASSLKSGRSQSPAYEQYF.

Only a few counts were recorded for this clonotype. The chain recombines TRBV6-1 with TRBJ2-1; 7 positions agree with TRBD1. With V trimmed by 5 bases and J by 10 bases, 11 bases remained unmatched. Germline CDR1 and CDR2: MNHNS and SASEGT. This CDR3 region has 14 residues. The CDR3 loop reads CASSHPGRQGEQFF. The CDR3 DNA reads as TGTGCCAGCAGTCACCCGGGGCGACAGGGAGAGCAGTTCTTC.

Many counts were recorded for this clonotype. The CDR3 loop is CASSASRDYGYTF. CDR3 sequence (DNA): TGTGCCAGCAGTGCGTCACGCGACTATGGCTACACCTTC. This chain links TRBV12-3 or TRBV12-4 with TRBJ1-2; D gene ambiguous. Between the trimmed V and J ends, which lost 5 bases and 3 bases, there was a span of 10 bases. The CDR3 covers 13 residues.

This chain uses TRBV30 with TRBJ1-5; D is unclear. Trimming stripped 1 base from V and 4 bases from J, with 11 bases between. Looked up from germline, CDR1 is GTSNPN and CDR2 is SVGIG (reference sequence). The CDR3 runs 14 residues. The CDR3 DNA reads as TGTGCCTGGAGTGGTGACGTGGGGAATCAGCCCCAGCATTTT. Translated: CAWSGDVGNQPQHF.

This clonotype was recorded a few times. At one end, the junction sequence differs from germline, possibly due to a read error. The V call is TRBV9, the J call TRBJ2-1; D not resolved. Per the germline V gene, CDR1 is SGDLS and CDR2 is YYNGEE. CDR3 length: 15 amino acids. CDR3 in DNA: TGTGCCAGCAGCGTAGATCCAAACTCCCACAATGAGCAGTTCTTC. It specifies CASSVDPNSHNEQFF.

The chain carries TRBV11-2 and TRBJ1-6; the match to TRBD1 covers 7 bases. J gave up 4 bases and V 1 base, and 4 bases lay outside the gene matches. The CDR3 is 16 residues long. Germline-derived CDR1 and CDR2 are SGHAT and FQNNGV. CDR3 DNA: TGTGCCAGCAGCTTAGGCGCGGGACAGTATAATTCACCCCTCCACTTT. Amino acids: CASSLGAGQYNSPLHF.

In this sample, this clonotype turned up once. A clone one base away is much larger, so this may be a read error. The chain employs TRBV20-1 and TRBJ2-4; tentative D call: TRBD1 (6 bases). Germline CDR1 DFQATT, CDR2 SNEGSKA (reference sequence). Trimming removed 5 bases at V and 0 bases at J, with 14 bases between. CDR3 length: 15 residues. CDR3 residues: CSAFRDNLAKNIQYF. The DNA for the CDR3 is TGCAGTGCTTTCCGGGACAACCTAGCCAAAAACATTCAGTACTTC.

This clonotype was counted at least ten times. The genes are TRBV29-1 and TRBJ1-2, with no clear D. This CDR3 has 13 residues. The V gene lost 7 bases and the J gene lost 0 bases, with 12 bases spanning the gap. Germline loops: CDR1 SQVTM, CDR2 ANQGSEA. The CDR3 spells CSASPEANYGYTF. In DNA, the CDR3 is TGCAGCGCGAGCCCCGAGGCTAACTATGGCTACACCTTC.

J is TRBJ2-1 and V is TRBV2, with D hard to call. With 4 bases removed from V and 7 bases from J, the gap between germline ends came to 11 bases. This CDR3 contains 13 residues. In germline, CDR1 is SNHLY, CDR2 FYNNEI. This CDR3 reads CASSGQLQNEQFF. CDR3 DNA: TGTGCCAGCAGTGGCCAACTACAGAATGAGCAGTTCTTC.

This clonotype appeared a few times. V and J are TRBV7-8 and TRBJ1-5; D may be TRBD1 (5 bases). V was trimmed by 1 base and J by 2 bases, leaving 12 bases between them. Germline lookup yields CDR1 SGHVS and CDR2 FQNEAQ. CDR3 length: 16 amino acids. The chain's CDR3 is CASSLERGSRNQPQHF. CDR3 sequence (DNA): TGTGCCAGCAGCTTAGAAAGGGGCTCGCGCAATCAGCCCCAGCATTTT.

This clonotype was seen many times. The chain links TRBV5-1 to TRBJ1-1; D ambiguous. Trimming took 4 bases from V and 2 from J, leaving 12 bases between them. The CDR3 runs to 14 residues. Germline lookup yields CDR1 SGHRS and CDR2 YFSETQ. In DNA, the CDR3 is TGCGCCAGCAGCCTTATGACGGAAAACACTGAAGCTTTCTTT. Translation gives CASSLMTENTEAFF.

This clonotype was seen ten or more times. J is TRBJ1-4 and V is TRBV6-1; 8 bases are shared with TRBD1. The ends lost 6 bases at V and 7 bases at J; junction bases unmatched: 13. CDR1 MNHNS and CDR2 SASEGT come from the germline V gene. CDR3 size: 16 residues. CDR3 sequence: CASRRTGSVLGEKLFF. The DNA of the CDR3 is TGTGCCAGCAGGCGGACAGGGAGCGTTCTTGGTGAAAAACTGTTTTTT.

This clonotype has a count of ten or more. The CDR3 loop reads CAISPGLAERTGELFF. CDR3 bases: TGTGCCATCAGCCCAGGACTAGCGGAGCGCACCGGGGAGCTGTTTTTT. V usage is TRBV10-3 and J usage is TRBJ2-2, with TRBD2 matching over 10 bases. This CDR3 has 16 residues. Trimming removed 6 bases from V and 4 bases from J; junction bases left unmatched: 8. In germline, CDR1 is ENHRY, CDR2 SYGVKD.

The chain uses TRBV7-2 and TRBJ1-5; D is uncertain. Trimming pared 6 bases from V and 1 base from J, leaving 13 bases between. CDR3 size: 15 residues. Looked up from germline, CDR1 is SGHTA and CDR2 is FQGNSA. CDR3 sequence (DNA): TGTGCCAGCAGTGGAATCGGAGGCAGCAATCAGCCCCAGCATTTT. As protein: CASSGIGGSNQPQHF.

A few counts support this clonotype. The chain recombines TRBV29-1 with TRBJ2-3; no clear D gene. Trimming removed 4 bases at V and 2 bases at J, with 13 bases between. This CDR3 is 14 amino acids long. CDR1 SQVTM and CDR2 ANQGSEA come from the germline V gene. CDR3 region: CSVVEDGNTDTQYF. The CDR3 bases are TGCAGCGTTGTTGAGGACGGAAACACAGATACGCAGTATTTT.

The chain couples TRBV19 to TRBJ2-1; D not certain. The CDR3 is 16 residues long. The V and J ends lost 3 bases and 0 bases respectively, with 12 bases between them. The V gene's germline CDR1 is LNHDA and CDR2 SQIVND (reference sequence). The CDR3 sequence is CASSILKRSSYNEQFF. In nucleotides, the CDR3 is TGTGCCAGTAGTATCTTGAAACGAAGCTCCTACAATGAGCAGTTCTTC.

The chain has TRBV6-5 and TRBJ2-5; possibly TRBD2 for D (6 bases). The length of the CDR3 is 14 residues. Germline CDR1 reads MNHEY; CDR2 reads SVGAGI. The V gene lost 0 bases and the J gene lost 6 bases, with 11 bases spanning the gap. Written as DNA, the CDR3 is TGTGCCAGCAGTTACTCGCGGGGCTTCCAGACCCAGTACTTC. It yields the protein CASSYSRGFQTQYF.

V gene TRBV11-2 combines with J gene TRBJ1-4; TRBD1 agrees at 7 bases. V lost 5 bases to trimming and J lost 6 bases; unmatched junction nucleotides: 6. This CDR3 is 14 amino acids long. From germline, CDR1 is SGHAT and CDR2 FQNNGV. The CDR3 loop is CASSRIDRDEKLFF. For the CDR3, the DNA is TGTGCCAGCAGCAGGATCGACAGGGATGAAAAACTGTTTTTT.

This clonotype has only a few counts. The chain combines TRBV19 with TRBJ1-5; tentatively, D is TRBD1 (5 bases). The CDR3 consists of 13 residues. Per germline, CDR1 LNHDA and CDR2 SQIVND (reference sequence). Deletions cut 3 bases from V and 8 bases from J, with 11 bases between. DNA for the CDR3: TGTGCCAGTAGTATCCCAGGGCTGAAGCCCCAGCATTTT. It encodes CASSIPGLKPQHF.

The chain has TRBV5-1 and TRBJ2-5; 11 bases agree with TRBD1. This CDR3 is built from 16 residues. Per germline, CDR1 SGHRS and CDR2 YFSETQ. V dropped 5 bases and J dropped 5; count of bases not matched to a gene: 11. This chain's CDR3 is CASRVSSDRGRETQYF. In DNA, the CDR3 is TGCGCCAGCAGGGTTTCGTCGGACAGGGGGCGGGAGACCCAGTACTTC.

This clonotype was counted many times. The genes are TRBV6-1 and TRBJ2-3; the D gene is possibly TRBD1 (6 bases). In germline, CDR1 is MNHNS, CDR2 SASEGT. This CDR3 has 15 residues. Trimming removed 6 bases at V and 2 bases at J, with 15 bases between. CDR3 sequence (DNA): TGTGCCAGCAGGCAACAGGGACGGGTCACAGATACGCAGTATTTT. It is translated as CASRQQGRVTDTQYF.